Each of the 3 T cell receptor beta chains below was sequenced from the same sample in a study of blood T cell repertoires in COVID-19. The assay was immunoSEQ multiplex PCR, and TCRdb's table has in-frame clones only and misses some. The sample yields tens of thousands of clones, 75% to 90% seen once. Input material: peripheral blood. These receptor sequences come from a woman over 75 with active or convalescent COVID-19.

This clone was found once. The V call is TRBV4-1, the J call TRBJ1-5; the D is unclear. The V gene lost 0 bases and the J gene lost 3 bases, with 18 bases spanning the gap. CDR1 is MGHRA, CDR2 YSYEKL, per germline. The CDR3 has 18 residues. This CDR3 is CASSQDPSYSGNNQPQHF. CDR3 bases: TGCGCCAGCAGCCAAGATCCGAGTTATTCCGGGAACAATCAGCCCCAGCATTTT.

This clone was found once. This chain links TRBV2 with TRBJ1-1; the D is unclear. V was shortened by 5 bases and J by 0 bases, with 10 bases between the two germline ends. Germline V gene sequence: CDR1 SNHLY, CDR2 FYNNEI. The CDR3 consists of 14 residues. The CDR3 region is CASSLSTVNTEAFF. CDR3 nucleotides: TGTGCCAGCAGTCTGAGCACGGTGAACACTGAAGCTTTCTTT.

V and J are TRBV20-1 and TRBJ2-5; D is possibly TRBD1 (6 bases). Germline V CDR1 and CDR2: DFQATT, SNEGSKA (reference sequence). Trimming took off 7 bases at V and 1 base at J, with 7 bases between the two ends. The CDR3 spans 11 residues. The CDR3 DNA reads as TGCAGTGTAGGGGGCCAAGAGACCCAGTACTTC. Amino acids: CSVGGQETQYF.